The present entry profiles one T cell receptor (beta chain) with its context. The antigen is undetermined. Assay: immunoSEQ multiplex PCR; the TCRdb copy retains only in-frame clones and omits some. The sample has 110,000 to 150,000 clones, around 89% seen once; the top ten hold 3.1%. Pooling of second doses given at about 4 or about 12 weeks was done. Germline V CDR1 and CDR2: MNHEY, SVGEGT. V was clipped by 0 bases and J by 0 bases, with 9 bases between them. The CDR3 has 15 amino acids. The sample is drawn from a study of T cell responses to AZD1222 COVID-19 vaccine. Regarding the study as a whole: Clonal diversity may have been underestimated, and the donors were mostly white British, with more females than males. Repertoire samples came only from after the peak T cell response. Regions 160-218 and 743-854 dominated among vaccine-associated CD4 TCRs spanning spike.

The specimen comprised peripheral blood, sampled 28 days after the second AZD1222 dose. This receptor was taken from an adult who received the AZD1222 COVID-19 vaccine. The chain is built from TRBV6-2 or TRBV6-3 and TRBJ2-7, with a tentative D call TRBD2 (5 bases). CDR3 sequence (DNA): TGTGCCAGCAGTTACTCGCGACGGGACTCCTACGAGCAGTACTTC. Its translation is CASSYSRRDSYEQYF.